This paragraph reports one T cell receptor beta chain. The target antigen is unknown. This CDR3 has 15 amino acids. J lost 6 bases, V lost 4 bases, and 11 bases had no gene match. Germline V gene lookup returns CDR1 MNHNS and CDR2 SASEGT. TCRdb ran MiXCR on the reads and lists one entry per CDR3 protein. The sample consists of some 60,000 distinct CDR3 sequences, less than 65% of them appearing once. The sample originates from a study of type 1 regulatory T cells. Study information: This in vitro CD4 product, T-allo10, is enriched for Tr1 cells and alloantigen-specific.

Study conclusions and caveats: Tr1 cells had a more restricted TCR repertoire than non-Tr1 cells.

The sequenced material came from cultured non-Tr1 T cells, either the whole culture or a sorted T cell fraction (not recorded which). This TCR was sampled from a human donor in good health. This chain links TRBV6-1 with TRBJ2-7; 8 positions agree with TRBD1. CDR3 sequence reads: CASSGLGVTGGEQYF. Here the CDR3 DNA reads TGTGCCAGCAGTGGCCTAGGGGTAACAGGGGGCGAGCAGTACTTC.